The rows below give T cell receptor beta chains drawn from one sample of a study of T cell responses to AZD1222 COVID-19 vaccine. The data were produced by immunoSEQ multiplex PCR, yet TCRdb's version contains in-frame clones alone and is incomplete. The sample has about 150,000 clones, around 90% seen once. Material: peripheral blood, obtained on day 0 of AZD1222 vaccination. All receptors derive from an adult in good health. CDR3s include the opening cysteine and the closing phenylalanine or tryptophan. Each record gives: D gene, clone size, J gene, V gene, CDR3 DNA, CDR3 protein. D genes are given only for firm matches. Size tells how often a clone was seen (once, few, many) or the class of an expanded clone, and some rows leave it out.

-,-,TRBJ2-1,TRBV9,TGTGCCAGCAGCGTAGAAGTAGCCGCGTTGGCAGAGCAGTTCTTC,CASSVEVAALAEQFF
TRBD2,-,TRBJ2-7,TRBV10-1,TGCGCCAGCAGACTAAGCGGGAGGCGGTACGAGCAGTACTTC,CASRLSGRRYEQYF
-,once,TRBJ1-5,TRBV23-1,TGCGCCAGCAGTCAATCACGTCAGCAGCCCCAGCATTTT,CASSQSRQQPQHF
-,-,TRBJ2-1,TRBV4-1,TGCGCCAGCAGCCAAGATACCAGGGAAGTTAACTACAATGAGCAGTTCTTC,CASSQDTREVNYNEQFF
-,-,TRBJ1-1,TRBV2,TGTGCCAGCAGTGGCAGGGAGAGGACTGAAGCTTTCTTT,CASSGRERTEAFF
TRBD1,few,TRBJ1-6,TRBV2,TGTGCCTCGACGGACAGGGATAATTCACCCCTCCACTTT,CASTDRDNSPLHF
-,-,TRBJ1-1,TRBV28,TGTGCCAGCAGTTGGGCAGGGAGGAACACTGAAGCTTTCTTT,CASSWAGRNTEAFF
TRBD2,once,TRBJ2-1,TRBV20-1,TGCAGTGCTAATGACGGGAGGTCCTCTGGGAATGAGCAGTTCTTC,CSANDGRSSGNEQFF
TRBD1,-,TRBJ1-1,TRBV2,TGTGCCAGCAGTGAATTAGGGGGCAACACTGAAGCTTTCTTT,CASSELGGNTEAFF
-,-,TRBJ2-2,TRBV14,TGTGCCAGCAGCCCACAACAGGGACGGACCGGGGAGCTGTTTTTT,CASSPQQGRTGELFF
TRBD1,-,TRBJ2-7,TRBV19,TGTGCCAGTAGTAGCGACAGGGGGCAAGGCGAGCAGTACTTC,CASSSDRGQGEQYF
-,-,TRBJ2-7,TRBV7-9,TGTGCCAGCAGCTTAGCACAGGGTCCCTACGAGCAGTACTTC,CASSLAQGPYEQYF
TRBD2,-,TRBJ2-3,TRBV7-9,TGTGCCAGCAGCTTAGCCCTAGCGGGGACGTTTACAGATACGCAGTATTTT,CASSLALAGTFTDTQYF